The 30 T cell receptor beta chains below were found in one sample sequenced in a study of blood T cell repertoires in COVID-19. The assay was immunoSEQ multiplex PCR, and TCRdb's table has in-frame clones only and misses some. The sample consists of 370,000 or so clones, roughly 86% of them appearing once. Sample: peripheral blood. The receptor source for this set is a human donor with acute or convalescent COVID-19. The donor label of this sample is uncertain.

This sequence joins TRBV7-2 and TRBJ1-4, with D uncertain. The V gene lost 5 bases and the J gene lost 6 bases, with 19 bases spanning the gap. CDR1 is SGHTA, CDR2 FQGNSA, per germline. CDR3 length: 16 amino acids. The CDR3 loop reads CASSPQVGRRYEKLFF. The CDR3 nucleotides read TGTGCCAGCAGCCCCCAGGTTGGCAGAAGATATGAAAAACTGTTTTTT.

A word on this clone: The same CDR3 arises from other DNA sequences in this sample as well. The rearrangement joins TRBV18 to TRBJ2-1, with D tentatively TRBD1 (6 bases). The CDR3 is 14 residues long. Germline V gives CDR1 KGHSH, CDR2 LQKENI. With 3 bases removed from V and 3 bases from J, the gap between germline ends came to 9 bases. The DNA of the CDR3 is TGTGCCAGCTCACCGTCAGGGGTCTACAATGAGCAGTTCTTC. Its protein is CASSPSGVYNEQFF.

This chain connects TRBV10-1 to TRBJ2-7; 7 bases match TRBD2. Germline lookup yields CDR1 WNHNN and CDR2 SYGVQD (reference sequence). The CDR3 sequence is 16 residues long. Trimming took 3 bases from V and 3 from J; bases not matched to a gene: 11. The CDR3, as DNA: TGCGCCAGCAGTGACCCTGCGGCTAGCGGACACTACGAGCAGTACTTC. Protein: CASSDPAASGHYEQYF.

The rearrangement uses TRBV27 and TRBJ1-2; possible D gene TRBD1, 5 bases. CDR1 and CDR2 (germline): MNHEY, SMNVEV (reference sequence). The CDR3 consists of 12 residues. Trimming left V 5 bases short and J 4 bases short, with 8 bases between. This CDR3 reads CASSDSSYGYTF. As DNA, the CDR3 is TGTGCCAGCAGTGACAGCTCCTATGGCTACACCTTC.

The CDR3: CASGRGQLMNTEAFF. The CDR3, as DNA: TGTGCCAGCGGGCGAGGACAGCTCATGAACACTGAAGCTTTCTTT. The genes are TRBV2 and TRBJ1-1, with D possibly matching TRBD1 (6 bases). Germline V gives CDR1 SNHLY, CDR2 FYNNEI. This CDR3 region has 15 residues. V lost 8 bases to trimming and J lost 0 bases, with 16 bases between them.

The CDR3 DNA reads as TGTGCCAGCAGCTTAGGAGGCAGGGAAAAGGATACGCAGTATTTT. Its protein product is CASSLGGREKDTQYF. The V and J genes are TRBV11-2 and TRBJ2-3; weak D call: TRBD1 (5 bases). The CDR3 spans 15 residues. Germline V CDR1 and CDR2: SGHAT, FQNNGV. With 1 base removed from V and 6 bases from J, the gap between germline ends came to 14 bases.

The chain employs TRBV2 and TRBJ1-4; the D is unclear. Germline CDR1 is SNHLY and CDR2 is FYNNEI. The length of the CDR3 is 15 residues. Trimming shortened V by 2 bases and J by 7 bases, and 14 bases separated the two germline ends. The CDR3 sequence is CASSEIGGPSEKLFF. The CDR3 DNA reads TGTGCCAGCAGTGAAATAGGAGGACCCAGTGAAAAACTGTTTTTT.

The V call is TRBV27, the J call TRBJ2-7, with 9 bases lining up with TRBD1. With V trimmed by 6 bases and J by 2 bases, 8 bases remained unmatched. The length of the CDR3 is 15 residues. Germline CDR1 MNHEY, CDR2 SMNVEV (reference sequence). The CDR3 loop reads CASRVGQGRTYEQYF. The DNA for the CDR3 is TGTGCCAGCAGGGTGGGACAGGGACGAACCTACGAGCAGTACTTC.

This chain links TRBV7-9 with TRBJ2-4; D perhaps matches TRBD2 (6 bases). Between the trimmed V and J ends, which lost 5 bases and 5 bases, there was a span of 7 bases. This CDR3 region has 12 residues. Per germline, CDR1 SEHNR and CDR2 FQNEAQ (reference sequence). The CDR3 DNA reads TGTGCCAGCAGCGCGGGGCAAAACATTCAGTACTTC. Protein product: CASSAGQNIQYF.

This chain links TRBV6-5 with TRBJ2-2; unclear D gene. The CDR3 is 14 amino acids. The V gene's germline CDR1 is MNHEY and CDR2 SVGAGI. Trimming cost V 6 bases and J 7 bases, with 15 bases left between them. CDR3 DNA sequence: TGTGCCAGCAGATCCCCGCGGCAAGGCGGGGAGCTGTTTTTT. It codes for CASRSPRQGGELFF.

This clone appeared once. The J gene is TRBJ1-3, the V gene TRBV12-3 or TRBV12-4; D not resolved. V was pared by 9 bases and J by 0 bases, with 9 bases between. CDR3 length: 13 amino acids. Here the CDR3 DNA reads TGTGCCAGTCGGCGGTACTCTGGAAACACCATATATTTT. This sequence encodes CASRRYSGNTIYF.

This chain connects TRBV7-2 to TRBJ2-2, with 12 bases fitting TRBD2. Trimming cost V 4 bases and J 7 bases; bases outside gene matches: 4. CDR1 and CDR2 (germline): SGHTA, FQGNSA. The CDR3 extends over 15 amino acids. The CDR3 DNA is TGTGCCAGCAGCTCGAGACTAGCGGGAGACGGGGAGCTGTTTTTT. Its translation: CASSSRLAGDGELFF.

The CDR3 DNA sequence: TGTGCCAGCAGACAACGGGACAGGTCCGCCCATGAGCAGTTCTTC. It specifies CASRQRDRSAHEQFF. The chain uses TRBV27 and TRBJ2-1; 8 bases align to TRBD1. The CDR3 contains 15 residues. With 6 bases clipped from V and 8 bases from J, the junction kept 12 bases outside the gene matches. Germline V gives CDR1 MNHEY, CDR2 SMNVEV (reference sequence).

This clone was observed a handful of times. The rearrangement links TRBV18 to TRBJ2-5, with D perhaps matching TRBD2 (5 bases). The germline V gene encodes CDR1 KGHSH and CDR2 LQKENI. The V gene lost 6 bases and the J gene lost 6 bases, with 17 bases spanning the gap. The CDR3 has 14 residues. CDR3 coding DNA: TGTGCCAGCTCCCCCGAGGGTACTTACCAGACCCAGTACTTC. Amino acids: CASSPEGTYQTQYF.

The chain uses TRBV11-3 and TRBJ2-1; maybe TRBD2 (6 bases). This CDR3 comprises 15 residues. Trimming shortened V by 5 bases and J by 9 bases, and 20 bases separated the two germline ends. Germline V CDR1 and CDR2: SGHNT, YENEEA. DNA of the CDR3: TGTGCCAGCAGCGCAGGAGGGCGTACGAGTGGTGAGCAGTTCTTC. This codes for CASSAGGRTSGEQFF. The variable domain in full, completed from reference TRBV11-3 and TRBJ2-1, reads EAGVVQSPRYKIIEKKQPVAFWCNPISGHNTLYWYLQNLGQGPELLIRYENEEAVDDSQLPKDRFSAERLKGVDSTLKIQPAELGDSAVYLCASSAGGRTSGEQFFGPGTRLTVL.

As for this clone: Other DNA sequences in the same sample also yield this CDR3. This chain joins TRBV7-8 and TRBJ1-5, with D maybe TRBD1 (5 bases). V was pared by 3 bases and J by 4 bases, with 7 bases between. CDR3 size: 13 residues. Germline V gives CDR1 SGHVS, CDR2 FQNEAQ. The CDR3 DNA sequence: TGTGCCAGCAGCTTCCAGGGAAATCAGCCCCAGCATTTT. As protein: CASSFQGNQPQHF.

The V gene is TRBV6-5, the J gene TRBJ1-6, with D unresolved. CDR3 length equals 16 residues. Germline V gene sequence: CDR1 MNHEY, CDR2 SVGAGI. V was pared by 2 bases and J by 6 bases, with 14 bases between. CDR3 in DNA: TGTGCCAGCAGTTACAGAGGCAGTGAGGGTAATTCACCCCTCCACTTT. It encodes CASSYRGSEGNSPLHF.

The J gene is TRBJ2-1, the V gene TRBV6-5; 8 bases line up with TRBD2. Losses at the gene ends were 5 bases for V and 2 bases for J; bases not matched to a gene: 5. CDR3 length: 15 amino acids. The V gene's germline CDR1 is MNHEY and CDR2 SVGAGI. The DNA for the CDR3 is TGTGCCAGCAGTCTCCACGGGGGGGCCTACAATGAGCAGTTCTTC. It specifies CASSLHGGAYNEQFF.

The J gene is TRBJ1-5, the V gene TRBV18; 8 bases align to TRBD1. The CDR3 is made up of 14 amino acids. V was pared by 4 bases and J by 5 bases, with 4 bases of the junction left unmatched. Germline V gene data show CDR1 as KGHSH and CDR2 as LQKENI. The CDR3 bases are TGTGCCAGCTCACTACCGGGACAGGATCAGCCCCAGCATTTT. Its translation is CASSLPGQDQPQHF.

The CDR3 DNA reads as TGTGCCAGTAGGTCCTCGGCTAGCGGGTCAACAGATACGCAGTATTTT. Protein product: CASRSSASGSTDTQYF. J is TRBJ2-3 and V is TRBV19; TRBD2 aligns across 8 bases. Trimming took 6 bases from V and 3 from J; bases not matched to a gene: 11. The CDR3 extends over 16 amino acids. The V gene's germline CDR1 is LNHDA and CDR2 SQIVND (reference sequence).

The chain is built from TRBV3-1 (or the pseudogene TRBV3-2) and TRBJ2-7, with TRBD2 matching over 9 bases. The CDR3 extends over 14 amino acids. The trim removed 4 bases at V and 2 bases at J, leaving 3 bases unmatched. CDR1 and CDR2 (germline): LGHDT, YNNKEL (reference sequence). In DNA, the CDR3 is TGTGCCAGCAGCCGAGCGGGAGGCACCTACGAGCAGTACTTC. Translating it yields CASSRAGGTYEQYF.

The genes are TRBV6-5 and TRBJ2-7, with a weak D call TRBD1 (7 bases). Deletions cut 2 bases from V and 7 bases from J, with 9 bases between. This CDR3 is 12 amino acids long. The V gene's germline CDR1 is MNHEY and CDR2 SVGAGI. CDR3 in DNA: TGTGCCAGCAGTTACCAGGGGGGAGAGCAGTACTTC. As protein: CASSYQGGEQYF.

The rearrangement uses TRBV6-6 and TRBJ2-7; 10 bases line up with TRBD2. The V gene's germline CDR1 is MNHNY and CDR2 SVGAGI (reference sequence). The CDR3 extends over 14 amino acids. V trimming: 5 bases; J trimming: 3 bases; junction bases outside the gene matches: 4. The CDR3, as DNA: TGTGCCAGCAGTGGGACTAGCGCCATCTACGAGCAGTACTTC. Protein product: CASSGTSAIYEQYF.

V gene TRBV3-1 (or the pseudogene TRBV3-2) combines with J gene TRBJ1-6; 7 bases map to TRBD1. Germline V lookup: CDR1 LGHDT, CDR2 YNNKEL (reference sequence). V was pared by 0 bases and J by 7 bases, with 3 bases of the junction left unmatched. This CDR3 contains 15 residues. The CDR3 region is CASSQDDRENSPLHF. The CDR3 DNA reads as TGTGCCAGCAGCCAAGACGACAGGGAAAATTCACCCCTCCACTTT.

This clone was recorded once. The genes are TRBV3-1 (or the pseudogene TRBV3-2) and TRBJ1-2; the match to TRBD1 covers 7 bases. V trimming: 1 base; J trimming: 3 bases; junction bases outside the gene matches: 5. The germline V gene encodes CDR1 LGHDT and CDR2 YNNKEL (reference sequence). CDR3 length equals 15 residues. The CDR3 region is CASSQGQGAHYGYTF. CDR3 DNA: TGTGCCAGCAGCCAAGGACAGGGTGCGCACTATGGCTACACCTTC.

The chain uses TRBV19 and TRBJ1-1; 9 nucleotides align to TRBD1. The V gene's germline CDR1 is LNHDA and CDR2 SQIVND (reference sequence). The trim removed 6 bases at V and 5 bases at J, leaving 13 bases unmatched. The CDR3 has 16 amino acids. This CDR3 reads CASSPDRGISETEAFF. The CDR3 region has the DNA TGTGCCAGTAGCCCAGACAGGGGGATATCGGAGACTGAAGCTTTCTTT.

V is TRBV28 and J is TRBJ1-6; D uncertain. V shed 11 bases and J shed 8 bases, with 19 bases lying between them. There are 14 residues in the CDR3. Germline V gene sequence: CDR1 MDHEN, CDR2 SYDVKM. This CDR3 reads CASSRRNSYSPLHF. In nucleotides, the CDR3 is TGTGCCTCATCCCGCAGGAACTCCTATTCACCCCTCCACTTT.

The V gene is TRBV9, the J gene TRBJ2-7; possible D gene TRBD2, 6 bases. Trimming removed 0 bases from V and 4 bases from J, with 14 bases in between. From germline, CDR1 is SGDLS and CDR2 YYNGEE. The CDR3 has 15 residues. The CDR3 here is CASSVVCLALYEQYF. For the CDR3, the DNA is TGTGCCAGCAGCGTAGTATGCCTAGCGTTGTACGAGCAGTACTTC.

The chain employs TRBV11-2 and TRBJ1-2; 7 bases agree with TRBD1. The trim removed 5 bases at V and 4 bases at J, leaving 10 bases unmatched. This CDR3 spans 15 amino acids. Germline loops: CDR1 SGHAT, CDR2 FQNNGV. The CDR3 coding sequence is TGTGCCAGCAGCCCGAACCGACAGGGTGGCTATGGCTACACCTTC. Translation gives CASSPNRQGGYGYTF.

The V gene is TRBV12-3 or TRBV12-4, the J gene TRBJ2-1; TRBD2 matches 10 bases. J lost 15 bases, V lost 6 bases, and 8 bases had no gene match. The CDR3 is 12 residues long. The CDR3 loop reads CASSYSGGIRFF. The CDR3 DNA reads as TGTGCCAGCAGCTATAGCGGGGGGATCCGGTTCTTC.